This T cell receptor beta chain was retrieved from a study of shared clonotypes between healthy human individuals. Repertoires were generated with immunoSEQ multiplex PCR, while TCRdb's copy carries only in-frame clones and drops some. Of over 2 million clones listed, around 93% are singletons. V shed 2 bases, J shed 6 bases, and the junction held 6 bases outside the gene matches. The length of the CDR3 is 16 residues. In germline, CDR1 is MNHNY, CDR2 SVGAGI (reference sequence). This TCR was recovered from a man aged 18 to 30 in good health. Some clones in this sample may be carry-over from other donors' samples. Specimen: naive CD4+ T cells from PBMCs. The subset is: CD45RA+ positively selected. The chain couples TRBV6-6 to TRBJ1-4; 10 bases match TRBD1. DNA of the CDR3: TGTGCCAGCAGTTACCCGGCTGGGACAGGGGATGAAAAACTGTTTTTT. It encodes CASSYPAGTGDEKLFF.